The T cell receptor beta chain described here comes from a study of monozygotic twins with inflammatory bowel disease. Overall study findings and caveats: Healthy co-twins showed greater TCRbeta diversity (inverse Simpson) than IBD patients. Variability in patient repertoires may have come partly from differing immunosuppressive treatments.

Details on this clonotype: Its antigen is currently unknown.

TCRdb reprocessed the 5' RACE reads and keeps a single row for each CDR3 protein, giving no DNA. Its table records about 380,000 distinct CDR3 sequences. CDR1 is LGHNA, CDR2 YNFKEQ, per germline. The CDR3 is made up of 18 amino acids. One blood sample of approximately 2.7 ml was taken from each donor. The source of this sequence is a human donor with ulcerative colitis or Crohn's disease, or a healthy co-twin of an affected twin (not recorded which). The rearrangement uses TRBV4-2 and TRBJ2-3; TCRdb lists TRBD2, though no DNA is available to test this call. The sample taken for sequencing was blood. The CDR3 sequence is CASSPKDTSGGTTDTQYF.